This TCR beta chain was captured in a study of blood T cell repertoires in COVID-19. Study-wide background: PBMCs, B-cell-depleted T cells, or T cells were the source of the cDNA or gDNA that made up the material.

The authors' processing: Reference gene primer amplification in the assay estimated nucleated cell counts. Only in-frame clones appear in the TCRdb table, and some are missing; sequencing was by immunoSEQ multiplex PCR. V, J and clone size were drawn from that table, and D and trimming were deduced from the DNA. The sample shows around 140,000 clones, approximately 84% of them seen only once. This clone was seen a single time. Germline lookup yields CDR1 SGHAT and CDR2 FQNNGV. CDR3 length: 12 amino acids. V lost 5 bases, J lost 2 bases, and 7 bases lay in between. The material sequenced was peripheral blood. This chain joins TRBV11-2 and TRBJ2-7; TRBD1 might be the D (5 bases). The sequence came from an elderly woman with acute or convalescent COVID-19. Here the CDR3 reads CASSPTAYEQYF. CDR3 nucleotides: TGTGCCAGCAGCCCGACAGCCTACGAGCAGTACTTC.